These T cell receptor beta chains were read from a single sample in a study of beta chain features in type 1 diabetes. Measured with immunoSEQ multiplex PCR; TCRdb has only the in-frame clones, and not every one. The sample shows 900,000 or so clones, 17% of them seen only once. Material: naive CD4+ T cells from blood. The source of these receptors is a woman aged 18-29 years in good health. The CDR3 runs from the conserved cysteine through the conserved F or W. The order of the fields is J gene, V gene, CDR3 protein.

j_call: TRBJ1-5
v_call: TRBV19
cdr3_aa: CATAGQGNQPQHF

j_call: TRBJ1-1
v_call: TRBV5-4
cdr3_aa: CASSLGTTGTGGGVTEAFF

j_call: TRBJ2-1
v_call: TRBV7-9
cdr3_aa: CASSRPGLAGRGGWYEQFF

j_call: TRBJ2-2
v_call: TRBV7-9
cdr3_aa: CASSSNRVRTGELFF

j_call: TRBJ2-5
v_call: TRBV7-2
cdr3_aa: CASSPRTGREETQYF

j_call: TRBJ2-7
v_call: TRBV10-3
cdr3_aa: CAISGQGGHEQYF

j_call: TRBJ1-1
v_call: TRBV6-6
cdr3_aa: CASSFRQGVTEAFF

j_call: TRBJ1-4
v_call: TRBV2
cdr3_aa: CASSGDRGNEKLFF

j_call: TRBJ1-2
v_call: TRBV29-1
cdr3_aa: CSAYTPGGHYGYTF

j_call: TRBJ2-1
v_call: TRBV7-2
cdr3_aa: CASSFQRRLTHEQFF

j_call: TRBJ2-1
v_call: TRBV19
cdr3_aa: CASSIVSGRALEQFF

j_call: TRBJ2-7
v_call: TRBV2
cdr3_aa: CASSRAGGYYEQYF

j_call: TRBJ2-5
v_call: TRBV27
cdr3_aa: CASSPGTSVTETQYF

j_call: TRBJ1-2
v_call: TRBV2
cdr3_aa: CASRSGTGYGYTF

j_call: TRBJ2-1
v_call: TRBV5-6
cdr3_aa: CASSLGLSPYNEQFF

j_call: TRBJ2-3
v_call: TRBV6-6
cdr3_aa: CASNYLGGGTDTQYF

j_call: TRBJ2-7
v_call: TRBV6-6
cdr3_aa: CASSYGRAGRLNEQYF

j_call: TRBJ2-7
v_call: TRBV5-8
cdr3_aa: CASNLVSISYEQYF

j_call: TRBJ2-2
v_call: TRBV18
cdr3_aa: CASSHRQGPNTGELFF

j_call: TRBJ2-4
v_call: TRBV29-1
cdr3_aa: CSVGQGAGNIQYF

j_call: TRBJ1-1
v_call: TRBV5-6
cdr3_aa: CASSLFGKNTEAFF

j_call: TRBJ2-5
v_call: TRBV6-5
cdr3_aa: CASSPQGRETQYF

j_call: TRBJ1-3
v_call: TRBV2
cdr3_aa: CASSDTTGRNTIYF

j_call: TRBJ1-1
v_call: TRBV18
cdr3_aa: CASSPIDSEAFF

j_call: TRBJ2-2
v_call: TRBV18
cdr3_aa: CASSVSLMTGELFF

j_call: TRBJ2-7
v_call: TRBV6-1
cdr3_aa: CASSEGGGTYEQYF

j_call: TRBJ2-1
v_call: TRBV15
cdr3_aa: CATGGGTSGYNEQFF

j_call: TRBJ2-3
v_call: TRBV21-1
cdr3_aa: CASSNPGTGGSTDTQYF

j_call: TRBJ2-1
v_call: TRBV7-2
cdr3_aa: CASSLGAVSYNEQFF

j_call: TRBJ2-7
v_call: TRBV27
cdr3_aa: CASSPSTGGYLYEQYF

j_call: TRBJ2-7
v_call: TRBV13
cdr3_aa: CASSLLHEQYF

j_call: TRBJ2-7
v_call: TRBV5-4
cdr3_aa: CASSYAAGGSYEQYF